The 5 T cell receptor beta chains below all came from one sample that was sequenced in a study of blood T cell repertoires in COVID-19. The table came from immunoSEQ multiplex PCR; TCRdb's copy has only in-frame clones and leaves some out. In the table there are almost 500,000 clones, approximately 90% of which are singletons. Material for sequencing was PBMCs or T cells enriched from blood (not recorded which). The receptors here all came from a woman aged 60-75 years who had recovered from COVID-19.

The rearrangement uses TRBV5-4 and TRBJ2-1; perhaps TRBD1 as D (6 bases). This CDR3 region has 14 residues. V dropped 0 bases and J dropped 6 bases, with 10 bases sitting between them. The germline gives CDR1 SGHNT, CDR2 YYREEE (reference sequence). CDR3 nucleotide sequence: TGTGCCAGCAGCTTGGGGGTACAGGGCAATGAGCAGTTCTTC. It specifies CASSLGVQGNEQFF. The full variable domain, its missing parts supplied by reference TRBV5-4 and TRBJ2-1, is ETGVTQSPTHLIKTRGQQVTLRCSSQSGHNTVSWYQQALGQGPQFIFQYYREEENGRGNFPPRFSGLQFPNYSSELNVNALELDDSALYLCASSLGVQGNEQFFGPGTRLTVL.

The CDR3 is CSVTRQTVTEAFF. CDR3 in DNA: TGCAGCGTAACGCGACAGACTGTCACTGAAGCTTTCTTT. The V gene is TRBV29-1, the J gene TRBJ1-1; a weak D match, TRBD1 (5 bases). The CDR3 is 13 amino acids. CDR1 and CDR2 (germline): SQVTM, ANQGSEA. V was clipped by 6 bases and J by 4 bases, with 15 bases between them. The variable domain in full, completed from reference TRBV29-1 and TRBJ1-1, reads SAVISQKPSRDICQRGTSLTIQCQVDSQVTMMFWYRQQPGQSLTLIATANQGSEATYESGFVIDKFPISRPNLTFSTLTVSNMSPEDSSIYLCSVTRQTVTEAFFGQGTRLTVV.

The DNA of the CDR3 is TGTGCCAGCAGACAAGAGACAGGGTTTACAGCTGGCTACACCTTC. This translates into CASRQETGFTAGYTF. The chain couples TRBV2 to TRBJ1-2, with TRBD1 matching over 7 bases. Germline V gene data show CDR1 as SNHLY and CDR2 as FYNNEI. With 6 bases clipped from V and 7 bases from J, the junction kept 14 bases outside the gene matches. The CDR3 is 15 residues long.

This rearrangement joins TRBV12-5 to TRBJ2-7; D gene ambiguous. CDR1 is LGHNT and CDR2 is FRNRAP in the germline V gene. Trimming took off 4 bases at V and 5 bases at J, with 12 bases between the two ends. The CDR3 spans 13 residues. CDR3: CASGSPLRHEQYV. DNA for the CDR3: TGTGCTAGTGGTTCGCCCCTCAGGCACGAGCAGTACGTC.

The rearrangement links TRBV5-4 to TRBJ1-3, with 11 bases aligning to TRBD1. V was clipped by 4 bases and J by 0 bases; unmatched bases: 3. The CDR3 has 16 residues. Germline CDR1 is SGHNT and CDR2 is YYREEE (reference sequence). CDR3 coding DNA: TGTGCCAGCAGCGGGGGACAGGGGGTCTCTGGAAACACCATATATTTT. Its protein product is CASSGGQGVSGNTIYF.